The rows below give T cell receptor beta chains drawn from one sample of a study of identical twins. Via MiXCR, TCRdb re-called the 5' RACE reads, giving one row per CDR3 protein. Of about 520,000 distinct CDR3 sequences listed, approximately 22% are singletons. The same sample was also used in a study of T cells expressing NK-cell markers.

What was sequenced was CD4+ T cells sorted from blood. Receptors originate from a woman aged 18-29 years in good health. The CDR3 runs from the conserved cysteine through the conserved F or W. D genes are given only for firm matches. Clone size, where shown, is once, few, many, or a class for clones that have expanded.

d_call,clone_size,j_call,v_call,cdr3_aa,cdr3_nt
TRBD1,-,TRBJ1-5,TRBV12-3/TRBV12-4,CASSRTGRNNQPQHF,TGTGCCAGCAGCAGGACAGGCCGGAACAATCAGCCCCAGCATTTT
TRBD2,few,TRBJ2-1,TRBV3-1,CASSRLTSGGASRVF,TGTGCCAGCAGCCGCCTGACTAGCGGGGGGGCCTCAAGGGTCTTC
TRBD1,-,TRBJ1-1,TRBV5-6,CASRSATGSHTEAFF,TGTGCCAGCAGGTCTGCGACAGGGTCACACACTGAAGCTTTCTTT
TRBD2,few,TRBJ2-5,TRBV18,CASSLAGNQETQYF,TGTGCCAGCTCACTAGCGGGAAACCAAGAGACCCAGTACTTC
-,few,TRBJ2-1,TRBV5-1,CASSVTAYNEQFF,TGCGCCAGCAGCGTGACAGCGTACAATGAGCAGTTCTTC
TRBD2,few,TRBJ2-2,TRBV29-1,CSVVASGRMYTGELFF,TGCAGCGTTGTGGCTAGCGGGAGGATGTACACCGGGGAGCTGTTTTTT
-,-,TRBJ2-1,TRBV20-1,CSARDRSGRGNEQFF,TGCAGTGCTAGAGATAGGAGCGGGCGTGGTAATGAGCAGTTCTTC
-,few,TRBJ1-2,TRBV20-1,CSASLRGERGYTF,TGCAGTGCTAGTCTCCGCGGGGAACGCGGCTACACCTTC
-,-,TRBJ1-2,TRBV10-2,CASRDLGEAYGYTF,TGCGCCAGCAGGGACCTGGGGGAGGCCTATGGCTACACCTTC
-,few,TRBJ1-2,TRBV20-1,CSARAGTYGYTF,TGCAGTGCTAGAGCCGGGACCTATGGCTACACCTTC
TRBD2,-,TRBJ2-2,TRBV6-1,CASRSGTSVRELFF,TGTGCCAGCAGATCCGGGACTAGCGTCCGGGAGCTGTTTTTT
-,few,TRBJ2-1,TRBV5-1,CASSPAPTSPTPNEQFF,TGCGCCAGCAGCCCCGCTCCTACTAGCCCAACCCCGAACGAGCAGTTCTTC
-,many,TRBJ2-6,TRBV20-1,CSAFGGANVLTF,TGCAGTGCTTTTGGCGGGGCCAACGTCCTGACTTTC
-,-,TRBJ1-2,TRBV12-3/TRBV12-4,CASRKQGRGNYGYTF,TGTGCCAGCAGGAAACAGGGAAGGGGTAACTATGGCTACACCTTC
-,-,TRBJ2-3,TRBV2,CASSAERASTDTQYF,TGTGCCAGCAGTGCCGAGCGGGCCAGCACAGATACGCAGTATTTT
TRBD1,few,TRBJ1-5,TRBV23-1,CASSPPRDRSCQPQHF,TGCGCCAGCAGTCCTCCCCGGGACAGGTCGTGTCAGCCCCAGCATTTT
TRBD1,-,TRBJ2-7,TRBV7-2,CASSRDRGGYEQYF,TGTGCCAGCAGCCGCGACAGGGGAGGTTACGAGCAGTACTTC
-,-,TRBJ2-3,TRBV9,CASSPEGGGTDTQYF,TGTGCCAGCAGCCCAGAGGGGGGGGGCACAGATACGCAGTATTTT
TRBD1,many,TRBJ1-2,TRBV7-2,CASSLEGGRGYTF,TGTGCCAGCAGCTTGGAAGGGGGCCGAGGCTACACCTTC
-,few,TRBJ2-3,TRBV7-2,CASSPDRYTDTQYF,TGTGCCAGCAGTCCCGACAGATACACAGATACGCAGTATTTT
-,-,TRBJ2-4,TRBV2,CASRRGTSGAKNIQYF,TGTGCCAGCAGGCGGGGAACTTCGGGAGCCAAAAACATTCAGTACTTC
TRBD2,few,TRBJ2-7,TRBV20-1,CSATGTSASEQYF,TGCAGTGCCACCGGGACTAGCGCGAGCGAGCAGTACTTC
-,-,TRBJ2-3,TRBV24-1,CATSDYLGAQYF,TGTGCCACCAGTGATTATTTGGGGGCGCAGTATTTT
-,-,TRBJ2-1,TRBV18,CASTNLGGALNEQFF,TGTGCCAGCACTAATCTGGGGGGCGCGCTCAATGAGCAGTTCTTC
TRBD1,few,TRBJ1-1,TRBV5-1,CASALQGGMNTEAFF,TGCGCCAGCGCCCTCCAGGGGGGGATGAACACTGAAGCTTTCTTT
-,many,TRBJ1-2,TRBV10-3,CAISERTGVHGYTF,TGTGCCATCAGTGAGAGAACAGGAGTTCATGGCTACACCTTC
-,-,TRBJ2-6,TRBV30,CAWSGVTGANVLTF,TGTGCCTGGAGCGGGGTAACTGGGGCCAACGTCCTGACTTTC
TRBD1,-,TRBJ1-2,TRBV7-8,CASSITGTASTF,TGTGCCAGCAGCATTACCGGGACAGCGAGCACCTTC
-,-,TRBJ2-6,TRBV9,CASSVGNSGANVLTF,TGTGCCAGCAGCGTAGGGAACTCTGGGGCCAACGTCCTGACTTTC
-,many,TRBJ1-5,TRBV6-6,CASAYRREGNQPQHF,TGTGCCAGCGCCTACAGGAGAGAGGGAAATCAGCCCCAGCATTTT
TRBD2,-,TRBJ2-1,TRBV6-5,CASRYSGSRHEQFF,TGTGCCAGCAGATATAGCGGGAGTCGCCATGAGCAGTTCTTC
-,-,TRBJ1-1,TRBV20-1,CSATVDTEAFF,TGCAGTGCTACTGTGGACACTGAAGCTTTCTTT
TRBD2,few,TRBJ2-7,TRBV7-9,CASSQGLAVEQYF,TGTGCCAGCAGCCAGGGACTAGCGGTCGAGCAGTACTTC
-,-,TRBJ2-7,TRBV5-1,CATYPGTAEQYF,TGCGCCACCTACCCCGGGACCGCCGAGCAGTACTTC
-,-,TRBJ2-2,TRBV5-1,CASSLVGGGELFF,TGCGCCAGCAGCTTGGTGGGAGGCGGGGAGCTGTTTTTT
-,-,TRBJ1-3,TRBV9,CASSEQGTPGNTIYF,TGTGCCAGCAGCGAACAGGGAACCCCTGGAAACACCATATATTTT
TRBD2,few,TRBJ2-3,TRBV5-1,CASSLAGLASADTQYF,TGCGCCAGCAGCTTGGCAGGACTAGCGAGCGCAGATACGCAGTATTTT
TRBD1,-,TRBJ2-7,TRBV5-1,CASRLGPGTDNYEQYF,TGCGCCAGCAGACTGGGCCCCGGGACAGATAACTACGAGCAGTACTTC
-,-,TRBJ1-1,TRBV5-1,CASSLAKIPAEEAFF,TGCGCCAGCAGCTTGGCCAAGATTCCGGCCGAGGAAGCTTTCTTT
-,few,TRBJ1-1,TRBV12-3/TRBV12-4,CASNTHEGEAFF,TGTGCCAGCAATACCCATGAGGGTGAAGCTTTCTTT
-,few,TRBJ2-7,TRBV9,CASSLSPAGVREQYF,TGTGCCAGCAGCTTGAGCCCGGCTGGAGTGCGCGAGCAGTACTTC
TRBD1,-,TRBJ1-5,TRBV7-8,CASSLRGTVPYSNQPQHF,TGTGCCAGCAGCTTAAGGGGGACAGTCCCATATAGCAATCAGCCCCAGCATTTT
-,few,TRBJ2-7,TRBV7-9,CASSSRGNYEQYF,TGTGCCAGCAGCTCCAGAGGAAACTACGAGCAGTACTTC
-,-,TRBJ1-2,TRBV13,CASSRGKRYGYTF,TGTGCCAGCAGCAGGGGGAAGCGCTATGGCTACACCTTC
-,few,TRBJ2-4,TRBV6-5,CASSYAAGKNIQYF,TGTGCCAGCAGTTACGCGGCAGGGAAAAACATTCAGTACTTC